This TCR beta chain is from a study of T cell repertoires in cytomegalovirus infection. Study-wide background: Evidence of both CMV infection and a matching HLA type came from public TCR beta signatures. Regarding the study as a whole: People with CMV and the relevant HLA were identified by cumulative public TCR beta family frequency. The ex vivo response was dominated by HLA-C-restricted CMV-specific TCR beta clonotypes.

This clonotype has at least ten counts. Its antigen remains unknown. Each CDR3 protein is one row after TCRdb ran MiXCR on the reads. This table holds roughly 500,000 distinct CDR3 sequences, about 15% found once. Material for sequencing was CD8+ T cells from PBMCs. The receptor comes from a human donor in good health (CMV status not recorded). Some clones in this sample may be carry-over from other donors' samples.

For the CDR3, the DNA is TGTGCCAGCAGTCTCCAAGGGACACTAACCCTGGGGACCCAGTACTTC. It yields the protein CASSLQGTLTLGTQYF. The rearrangement links TRBV28 to TRBJ2-5; D perhaps matches TRBD1 (6 bases). The V gene lost 5 bases and the J gene lost 7 bases, with 23 bases spanning the gap. The CDR3 totals 16 residues. The germline gives CDR1 MDHEN, CDR2 SYDVKM.